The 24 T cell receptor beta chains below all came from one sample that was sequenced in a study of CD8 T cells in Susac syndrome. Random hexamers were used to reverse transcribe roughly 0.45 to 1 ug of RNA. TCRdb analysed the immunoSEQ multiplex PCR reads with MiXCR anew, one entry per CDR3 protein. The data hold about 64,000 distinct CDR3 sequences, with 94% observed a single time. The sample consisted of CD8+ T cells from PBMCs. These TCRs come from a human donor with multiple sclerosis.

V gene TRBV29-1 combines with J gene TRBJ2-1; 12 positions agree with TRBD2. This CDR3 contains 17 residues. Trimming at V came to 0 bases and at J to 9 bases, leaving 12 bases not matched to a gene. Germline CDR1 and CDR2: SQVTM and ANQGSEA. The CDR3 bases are TGCAGCGTTGAAGACGCCTCCGGGACTAGCGGGCTGGGTGAGCAGTTCTTC. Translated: CSVEDASGTSGLGEQFF.

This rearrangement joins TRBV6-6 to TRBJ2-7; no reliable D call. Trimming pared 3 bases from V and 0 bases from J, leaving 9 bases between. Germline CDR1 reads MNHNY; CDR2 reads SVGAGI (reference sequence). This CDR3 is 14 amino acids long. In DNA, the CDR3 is TGTGCCAGCAGTTATAAGGTGACCTCCTACGAGCAGTACTTC. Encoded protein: CASSYKVTSYEQYF.

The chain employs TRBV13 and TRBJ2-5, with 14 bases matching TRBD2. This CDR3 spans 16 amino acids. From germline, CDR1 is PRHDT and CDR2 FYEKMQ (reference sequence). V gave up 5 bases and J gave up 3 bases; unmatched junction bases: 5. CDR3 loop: CASSATTSGREETQYF. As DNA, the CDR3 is TGTGCCAGCAGCGCGACGACTAGCGGGAGGGAAGAGACCCAGTACTTC.

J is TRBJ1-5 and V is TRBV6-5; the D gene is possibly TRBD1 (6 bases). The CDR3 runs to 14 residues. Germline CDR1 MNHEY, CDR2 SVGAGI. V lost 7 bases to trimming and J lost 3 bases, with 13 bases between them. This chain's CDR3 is CASTSDRYNQPQHF. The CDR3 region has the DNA TGTGCCAGCACCTCAGACAGGTACAATCAGCCCCAGCATTTT.

CDR3 sequence (DNA): TGTGCCAGCAGCGACGGACAGCCGATAAACTATGGCTACACCTTC. Its protein is CASSDGQPINYGYTF. The V call is TRBV5-6, the J call TRBJ1-2; a possible D gene is TRBD1 (6 bases). The CDR3 totals 15 residues. CDR1 and CDR2 from the germline V gene are SGHDT and YYEEEE. Trimming took off 4 bases at V and 2 bases at J, with 15 bases between the two ends.

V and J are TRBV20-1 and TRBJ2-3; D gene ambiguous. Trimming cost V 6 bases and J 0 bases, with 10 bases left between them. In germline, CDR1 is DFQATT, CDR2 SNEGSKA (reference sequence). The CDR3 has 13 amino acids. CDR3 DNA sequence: TGCAGTGCGACCGCCGGGAGCACAGATACGCAGTATTTT. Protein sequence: CSATAGSTDTQYF.

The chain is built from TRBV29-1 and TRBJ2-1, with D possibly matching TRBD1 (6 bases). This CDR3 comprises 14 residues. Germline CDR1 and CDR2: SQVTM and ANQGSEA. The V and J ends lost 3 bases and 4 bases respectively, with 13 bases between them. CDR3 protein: CSVDSGHYYNEQFF. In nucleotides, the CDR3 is TGCAGCGTTGATTCGGGACACTATTACAATGAGCAGTTCTTC.

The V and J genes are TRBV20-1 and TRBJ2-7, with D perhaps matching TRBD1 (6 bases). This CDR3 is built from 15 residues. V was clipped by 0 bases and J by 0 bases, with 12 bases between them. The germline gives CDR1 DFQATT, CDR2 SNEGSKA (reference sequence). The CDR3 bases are TGCAGTGCTAGAGATTTAGGGGGTTACTCCTACGAGCAGTACTTC. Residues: CSARDLGGYSYEQYF.

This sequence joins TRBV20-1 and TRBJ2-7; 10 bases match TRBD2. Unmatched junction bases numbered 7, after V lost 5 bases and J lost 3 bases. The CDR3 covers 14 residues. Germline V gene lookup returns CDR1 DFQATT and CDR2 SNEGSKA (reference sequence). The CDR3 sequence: CSASGTSENYEQYF. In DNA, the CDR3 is TGCAGTGCTTCCGGGACTAGCGAGAACTACGAGCAGTACTTC.

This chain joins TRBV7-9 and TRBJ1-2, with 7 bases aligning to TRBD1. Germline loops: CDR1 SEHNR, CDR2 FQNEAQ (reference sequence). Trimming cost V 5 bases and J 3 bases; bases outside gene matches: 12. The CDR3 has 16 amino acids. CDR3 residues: CASSAPTGSGDYGYTF. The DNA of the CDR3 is TGTGCCAGCAGCGCCCCGACAGGGAGCGGTGACTATGGCTACACCTTC.

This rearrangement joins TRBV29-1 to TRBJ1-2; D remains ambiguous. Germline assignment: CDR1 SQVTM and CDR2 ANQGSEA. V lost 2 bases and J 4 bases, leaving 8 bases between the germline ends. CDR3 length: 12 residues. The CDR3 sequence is CSVEKEGYGYTF. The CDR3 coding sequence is TGCAGCGTTGAAAAAGAGGGCTATGGCTACACCTTC.

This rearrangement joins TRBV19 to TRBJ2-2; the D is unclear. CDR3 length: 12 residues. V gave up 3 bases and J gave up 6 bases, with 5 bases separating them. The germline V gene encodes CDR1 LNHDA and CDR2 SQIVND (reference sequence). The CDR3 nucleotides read TGTGCCAGTAGTATGGGTGCCGGGGAGCTGTTTTTT. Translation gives CASSMGAGELFF.

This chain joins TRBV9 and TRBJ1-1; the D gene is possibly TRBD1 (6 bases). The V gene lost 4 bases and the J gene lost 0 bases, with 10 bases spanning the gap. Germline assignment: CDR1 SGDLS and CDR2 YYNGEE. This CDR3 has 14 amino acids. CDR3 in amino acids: CASSPGDLNTEAFF. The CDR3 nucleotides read TGTGCCAGCAGCCCAGGGGATCTGAACACTGAAGCTTTCTTT. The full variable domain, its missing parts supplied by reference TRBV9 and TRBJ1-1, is DSGVTQTPKHLITATGQRVTLRCSPRSGDLSVYWYQQSLDQGLQFLIQYYNGEERAKGNILERFSAQQFPDLHSELNLSSLELGDSALYFCASSPGDLNTEAFFGQGTRLTVV.

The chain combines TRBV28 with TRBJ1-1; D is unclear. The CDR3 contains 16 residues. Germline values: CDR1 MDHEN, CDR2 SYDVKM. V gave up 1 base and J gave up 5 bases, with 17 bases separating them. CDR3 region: CASSLYGTPGSTEAFF. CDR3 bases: TGTGCCAGCAGTTTATACGGAACCCCGGGCTCAACTGAAGCTTTCTTT.

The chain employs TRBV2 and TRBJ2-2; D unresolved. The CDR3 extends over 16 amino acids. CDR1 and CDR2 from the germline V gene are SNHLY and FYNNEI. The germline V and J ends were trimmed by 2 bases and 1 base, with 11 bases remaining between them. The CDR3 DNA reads TGTGCCAGCAGTGAATTTGAACACCTGAACACCGGGGAGCTGTTTTTT. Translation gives CASSEFEHLNTGELFF.

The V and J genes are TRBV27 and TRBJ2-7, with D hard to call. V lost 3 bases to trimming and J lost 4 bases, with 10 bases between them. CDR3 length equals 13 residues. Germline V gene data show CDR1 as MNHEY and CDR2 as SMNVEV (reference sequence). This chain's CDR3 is CASSFRPLYEQYF. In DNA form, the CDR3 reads TGTGCCAGCAGTTTCCGACCTTTATACGAGCAGTACTTC.

The CDR3 DNA follows: TGTGCCACCAGCCCCACAGGTGATGACAATCAGCCCCAGCATTTT. This translates into CATSPTGDDNQPQHF. The rearrangement uses TRBV15 and TRBJ1-5, with a tentative D call TRBD1 (5 bases). Germline loops: CDR1 LNHNV, CDR2 YYDKDF (reference sequence). The CDR3 runs to 15 residues. V was pared by 5 bases and J by 3 bases, with 14 bases between.

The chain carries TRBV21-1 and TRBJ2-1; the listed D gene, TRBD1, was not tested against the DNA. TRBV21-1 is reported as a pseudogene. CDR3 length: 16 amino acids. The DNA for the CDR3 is TGTGCCAGCAGCATGGACAGGGAGAGCTCCTACAATGAGCAGTTCTTC. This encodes CASSMDRESSYNEQFF.

CDR3 sequence: CSARALADYNEQFF. CDR3 coding DNA: TGCAGTGCTAGAGCGCTAGCGGACTACAATGAGCAGTTCTTC. The chain links TRBV20-1 to TRBJ2-1, with 7 bases that match TRBD2. Germline V gene sequence: CDR1 DFQATT, CDR2 SNEGSKA (reference sequence). This CDR3 comprises 14 residues. With 1 base clipped from V and 3 bases from J, the junction kept 3 bases outside the gene matches.

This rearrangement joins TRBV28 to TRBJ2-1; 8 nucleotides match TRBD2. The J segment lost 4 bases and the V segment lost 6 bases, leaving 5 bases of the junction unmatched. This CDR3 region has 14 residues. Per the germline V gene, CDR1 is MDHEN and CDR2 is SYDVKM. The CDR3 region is CASSAGGWYNEQFF. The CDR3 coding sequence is TGTGCCAGCAGCGCGGGAGGTTGGTACAATGAGCAGTTCTTC.

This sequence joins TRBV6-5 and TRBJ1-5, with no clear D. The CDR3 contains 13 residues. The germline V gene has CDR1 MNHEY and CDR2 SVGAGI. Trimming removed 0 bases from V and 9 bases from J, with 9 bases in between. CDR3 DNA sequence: TGTGCCAGCAGTTACTCCTCTGAGCGGCCCCAGCATTTT. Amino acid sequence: CASSYSSERPQHF.

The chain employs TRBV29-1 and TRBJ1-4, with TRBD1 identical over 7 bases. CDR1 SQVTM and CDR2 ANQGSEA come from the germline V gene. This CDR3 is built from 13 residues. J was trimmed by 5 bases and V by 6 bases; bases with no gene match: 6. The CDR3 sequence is CSVTGRGNEKLFF. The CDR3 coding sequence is TGCAGCGTGACAGGGAGAGGGAATGAAAAACTGTTTTTT.

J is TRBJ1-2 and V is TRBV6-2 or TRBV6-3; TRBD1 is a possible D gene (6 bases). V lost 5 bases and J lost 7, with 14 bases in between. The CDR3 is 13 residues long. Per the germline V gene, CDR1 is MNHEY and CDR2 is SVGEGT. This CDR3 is CASSTWSGVGYTF. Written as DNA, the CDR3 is TGTGCCAGCAGTACTTGGTCAGGGGTTGGCTACACCTTC.

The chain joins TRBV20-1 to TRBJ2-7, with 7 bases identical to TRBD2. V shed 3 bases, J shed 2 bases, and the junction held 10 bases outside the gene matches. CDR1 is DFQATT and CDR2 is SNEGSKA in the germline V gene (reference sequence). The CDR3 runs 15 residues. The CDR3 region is CSARDPGREPYEQYF. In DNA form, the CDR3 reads TGCAGTGCTAGGGACCCGGGGAGGGAGCCCTACGAGCAGTACTTC.